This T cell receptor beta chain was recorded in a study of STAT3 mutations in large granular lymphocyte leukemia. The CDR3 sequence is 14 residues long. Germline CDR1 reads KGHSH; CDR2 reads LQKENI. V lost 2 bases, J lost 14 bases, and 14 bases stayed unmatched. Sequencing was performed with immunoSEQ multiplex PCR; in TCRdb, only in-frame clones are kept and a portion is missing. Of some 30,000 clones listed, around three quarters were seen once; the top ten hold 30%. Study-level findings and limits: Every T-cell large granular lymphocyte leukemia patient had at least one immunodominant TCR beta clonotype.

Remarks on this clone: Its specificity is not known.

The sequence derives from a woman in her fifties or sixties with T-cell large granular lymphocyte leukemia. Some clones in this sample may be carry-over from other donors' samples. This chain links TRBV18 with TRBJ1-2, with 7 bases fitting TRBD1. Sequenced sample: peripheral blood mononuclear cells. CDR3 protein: CASSPSRDSSTWTF. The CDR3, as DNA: TGTGCCAGCTCACCATCTAGGGACAGTTCTACATGGACCTTC.